Below are 32 T cell receptor beta chains sequenced from a single sample in a study of blood T cell repertoires in COVID-19. The method was immunoSEQ multiplex PCR; TCRdb's version includes in-frame clones alone and lacks a portion of them. The data hold 85,000 to 100,000 clones, with 84% observed a single time. The sequenced sample consisted of peripheral blood. The receptors originated from a human donor in a cohort sampled during active COVID-19.

The chain couples TRBV7-9 to TRBJ1-1; no firm D call. The V and J ends lost 0 bases and 0 bases respectively, with 8 bases between them. The CDR3 is 15 residues long. Germline lookup yields CDR1 SEHNR and CDR2 FQNEAQ (reference sequence). CDR3: CASSLASGVNTEAFF. For the CDR3, the DNA is TGTGCCAGCAGCTTAGCGTCCGGGGTGAACACTGAAGCTTTCTTT.

This chain uses TRBV5-1 with TRBJ1-1, with D maybe TRBD1 (5 bases). Trimming took off 1 base at V and 1 base at J, with 11 bases between the two ends. Germline CDR1 reads SGHRS; CDR2 reads YFSETQ. This CDR3 has 15 amino acids. The DNA for the CDR3 is TGCGCCAGCAGCTTGTCCCCCACAGGGAACACTGAAGCTTTCTTT. Its protein product is CASSLSPTGNTEAFF.

This rearrangement joins TRBV2 to TRBJ1-5, with D possibly being TRBD1 (5 bases). Germline CDR1 reads SNHLY; CDR2 reads FYNNEI. Trimming took off 7 bases at V and 5 bases at J, with 12 bases between the two ends. CDR3 length: 13 residues. CDR3 residues: CASMTEAYQPQHF. In DNA, the CDR3 is TGTGCCAGCATGACAGAGGCGTATCAGCCCCAGCATTTT. The full variable domain, its missing parts supplied by reference TRBV2 and TRBJ1-5, is EPEVTQTPSHQVTQMGQEVILRCVPISNHLYFYWYRQILGQKVEFLVSFYNNEISEKSEIFDDQFSVERPDGSNFTLKIRSTKLEDSAMYFCASMTEAYQPQHFGDGTRLSIL.

The chain uses TRBV10-3 and TRBJ1-1; D call uncertain. CDR3 length equals 15 residues. Trimming took 0 bases from V and 0 from J, leaving 8 bases between them. The germline V gene has CDR1 ENHRY and CDR2 SYGVKD. The CDR3 reads CAISESRGMNTEAFF. DNA for the CDR3: TGTGCCATCAGTGAGTCGCGGGGAATGAACACTGAAGCTTTCTTT.

The chain couples TRBV12-3 or TRBV12-4 to TRBJ1-5; D is uncertain. The CDR3 has 13 residues. The germline V and J ends were trimmed by 3 bases and 7 bases, with 10 bases remaining between them. The CDR3 here is CASSFALGQPQHF. The CDR3, as DNA: TGTGCCAGCAGTTTTGCCCTAGGCCAGCCCCAGCATTTT.

V gene TRBV7-8 combines with J gene TRBJ1-1, with 7 bases matching TRBD1. Germline values: CDR1 SGHVS, CDR2 FQNEAQ. The J segment lost 4 bases and the V segment lost 5 bases, leaving 10 bases of the junction unmatched. This CDR3 is 15 amino acids long. CDR3 bases: TGTGCCAGCAGCCCTACCAGACAGGGAATCACTGAAGCTTTCTTT. Protein: CASSPTRQGITEAFF.

The chain employs TRBV7-6 and TRBJ1-4; 9 bases agree with TRBD1. Trimming cost V 0 bases and J 4 bases; bases outside gene matches: 0. The CDR3 is 15 amino acids. Germline CDR1 SGHVS, CDR2 FNYEAQ. In DNA, the CDR3 is TGTGCCAGCAGCTTAGCGGGACAGGGTAATGAAAAACTGTTTTTT. Protein product: CASSLAGQGNEKLFF.

V gene TRBV7-9 combines with J gene TRBJ1-6, with a tentative D call TRBD1 (5 bases). The CDR3 consists of 11 residues. Trimming left V 5 bases short and J 12 bases short, with 8 bases between. In germline, CDR1 is SEHNR, CDR2 FQNEAQ (reference sequence). CDR3 sequence reads: CASSQGLPLHF. For the CDR3, the DNA is TGTGCCAGCAGCCAGGGACTACCCCTCCACTTT.

The chain joins TRBV19 to TRBJ2-3; D is unresolved. The CDR3 sequence is 18 residues long. Deletions cut 3 bases from V and 0 bases from J, with 19 bases between. Germline CDR1 LNHDA, CDR2 SQIVND (reference sequence). CDR3 in amino acids: CASSMYFRLGTSTDTQYF. The CDR3 nucleotides are TGTGCCAGTAGTATGTATTTCAGGTTAGGAACTAGCACAGATACGCAGTATTTT. Full variable domain (rest looked up from reference TRBV19 and TRBJ2-3): DGGITQSPKYLFRKEGQNVTLSCEQNLNHDAMYWYRQDPGQGLRLIYYSQIVNDFQKGDIAEGYSVSREKKESFPLTVTSAQKNPTAFYLCASSMYFRLGTSTDTQYFGPGTRLTVL.

V is TRBV7-2 and J is TRBJ2-2; D remains ambiguous. Germline V gives CDR1 SGHTA, CDR2 FQGNSA. Trimming took off 2 bases at V and 6 bases at J, with 4 bases between the two ends. The CDR3 is made up of 12 amino acids. As DNA, the CDR3 is TGTGCCAGCAGCTTATGGCCCGGGGAGCTGTTTTTT. Protein: CASSLWPGELFF.

The chain has TRBV6-1 and TRBJ1-4; 11 bases agree with TRBD1. With 8 bases clipped from V and 9 bases from J, the junction kept 8 bases outside the gene matches. Per germline, CDR1 MNHNS and CDR2 SASEGT. The CDR3 is made up of 14 amino acids. The CDR3 sequence: CASLGTGGRKKLFF. CDR3 in DNA: TGTGCCAGCCTAGGGACAGGGGGGCGAAAAAAACTGTTTTTT.

This clone was picked up a small number of times. The V and J genes are TRBV5-4 and TRBJ1-1; a weak D match, TRBD1 (5 bases). The CDR3 has 14 residues. The V gene lost 2 bases and the J gene lost 4 bases, with 12 bases spanning the gap. Germline CDR1 is SGHNT and CDR2 is YYREEE (reference sequence). In nucleotides, the CDR3 is TGTGCCAGCAGCTTTTATCAGGGTGGCACTGAAGCTTTCTTT. It yields the protein CASSFYQGGTEAFF.

The chain employs TRBV28 and TRBJ1-6, with 8 bases aligning to TRBD1. Per germline, CDR1 MDHEN and CDR2 SYDVKM. The CDR3 sequence is 13 residues long. J was trimmed by 7 bases and V by 8 bases; bases with no gene match: 4. CDR3 region: CASWTGSNSPLHF. The CDR3 DNA reads TGTGCCAGCTGGACAGGGTCCAATTCACCCCTCCACTTT.

For the CDR3, the DNA is TGTGCCAGCAGCTTTTGGGGGGGCTCTGGAAACACCATATATTTT. Its protein is CASSFWGGSGNTIYF. The J gene is TRBJ1-3, the V gene TRBV7-8; possible D gene TRBD1, 5 bases. There are 15 residues in the CDR3. The germline V and J ends were trimmed by 3 bases and 0 bases, with 9 bases remaining between them. CDR1 and CDR2 from the germline V gene are SGHVS and FQNEAQ.

J is TRBJ2-7 and V is TRBV2, with a tentative D call TRBD2 (5 bases). There are 16 residues in the CDR3. V was shortened by 6 bases and J by 2 bases, with 20 bases between the two germline ends. Germline CDR1 SNHLY, CDR2 FYNNEI. The CDR3 region has the DNA TGTGCCAGCAGGGACTCCGCCGTTAACATAGCCTACGAGCAGTACTTC. It is translated as CASRDSAVNIAYEQYF.

V is TRBV11-2 and J is TRBJ2-7; 7 bases agree with TRBD2. The CDR3 sequence is 17 residues long. The junction had 10 bases not matched to a gene; V was cut back by 0 bases and J by 2 bases. Germline V gene sequence: CDR1 SGHAT, CDR2 FQNNGV. As DNA, the CDR3 is TGTGCCAGCAGCTTAGATCGCCCGGGGGGTAGGACCTACGAGCAGTACTTC. Translating gives CASSLDRPGGRTYEQYF.

This rearrangement joins TRBV18 to TRBJ1-1, with TRBD1 identical over 10 bases. This CDR3 is built from 15 residues. V gave up 3 bases and J gave up 7 bases; unmatched junction bases: 8. The germline CDR1 and CDR2 sequences are KGHSH and LQKENI. CDR3 in amino acids: CASSPDRGRSGEAFF. The CDR3 DNA is TGTGCCAGCTCACCCGACAGGGGGCGCAGCGGTGAAGCTTTCTTT. Drawing the rest from reference TRBV18 and TRBJ1-1, the complete variable domain is NAGVMQNPRHLVRRRGQEARLRCSPMKGHSHVYWYRQLPEEGLKFMVYLQKENIIDESGMPKERFSAEFPKEGPSILRIQQVVRGDSAAYFCASSPDRGRSGEAFFGQGTRLTVV.

The chain joins TRBV27 to TRBJ1-6; 7 bases align to TRBD1. Germline CDR1 MNHEY, CDR2 SMNVEV (reference sequence). J was trimmed by 2 bases and V by 8 bases; bases with no gene match: 9. The CDR3 has 16 residues. CDR3 sequence reads: CASGSGGRTYNSPLHF. As DNA, the CDR3 is TGTGCCAGCGGGTCAGGGGGACGCACCTATAATTCACCCCTCCACTTT.

J is TRBJ2-2 and V is TRBV10-1; no reliable D call. The germline V and J ends were trimmed by 3 bases and 2 bases, with 4 bases remaining between them. Germline V gives CDR1 WNHNN, CDR2 SYGVQD (reference sequence). This CDR3 comprises 13 residues. CDR3 bases: TGCGCCAGCAGTGAAATAAACACCGGGGAGCTGTTTTTT. It translates to CASSEINTGELFF.

The V gene is TRBV4-1, the J gene TRBJ2-7, with D unclear. Trimming removed 0 bases at V and 4 bases at J, with 13 bases between. The CDR3 is made up of 15 amino acids. Germline values: CDR1 MGHRA, CDR2 YSYEKL. The CDR3 here is CASSQDLADFYEQYF. CDR3 coding DNA: TGCGCCAGCAGCCAAGATTTGGCAGATTTTTACGAGCAGTACTTC.

The V gene is TRBV27, the J gene TRBJ1-2; TRBD1 matches at 8 bases. Germline CDR1 and CDR2: MNHEY and SMNVEV (reference sequence). After removal of 4 bases from V and 4 bases from J, the junction contained 14 bases not matched to a gene. The length of the CDR3 is 17 residues. The CDR3 sequence: CASSSYGIGQGTYGYTF. CDR3 DNA: TGTGCCAGCAGTTCCTACGGAATAGGACAGGGTACCTATGGCTACACCTTC.

The chain recombines TRBV4-1 with TRBJ2-1, with TRBD2 as a possible D gene (6 bases). The germline V gene encodes CDR1 MGHRA and CDR2 YSYEKL. Trimming stripped 0 bases from V and 1 base from J, with 13 bases between. This CDR3 has 17 amino acids. Here the CDR3 DNA reads TGCGCCAGCAGCCAAGATTATAAGGGAGGATCCTACAATGAGCAGTTCTTC. It translates to CASSQDYKGGSYNEQFF.

For the CDR3, the DNA is TGTGCCAGCAGTTTAGGCAGGAACGATTACAATGAGCAGTTCTTC. Its protein is CASSLGRNDYNEQFF. The rearrangement uses TRBV27 and TRBJ2-1; no reliable D call. The CDR3 loop spans 15 amino acids. CDR1 MNHEY and CDR2 SMNVEV come from the germline V gene (reference sequence). V lost 2 bases and J 4 bases, leaving 12 bases between the germline ends.

The V gene is TRBV2, the J gene TRBJ1-3; 7 bases are shared with TRBD1. The J segment lost 2 bases and the V segment lost 6 bases, leaving 22 bases of the junction unmatched. The CDR3 runs 20 residues. Germline CDR1 SNHLY, CDR2 FYNNEI. The CDR3 protein is CASRESDGADRERAGNTIYF. CDR3 bases: TGTGCCAGCAGAGAGAGCGACGGGGCCGACAGGGAACGAGCTGGAAACACCATATATTTT.

The J gene is TRBJ1-6, the V gene TRBV27, with 7 bases matching TRBD1. The CDR3 runs to 15 residues. V lost 6 bases and J lost 5; bases outside the gene matches: 7. Germline CDR1 reads MNHEY; CDR2 reads SMNVEV (reference sequence). The DNA for the CDR3 is TGTGCCAGCAGGGGAGACAGGGCGAATAATTCACCCCTCCACTTT. Amino acids: CASRGDRANNSPLHF.

This rearrangement joins TRBV25-1 to TRBJ1-6; 9 nucleotides align to TRBD1. The CDR3 covers 16 residues. Germline V CDR1 and CDR2: MGHDK, SYGVNS. The J segment lost 7 bases and the V segment lost 8 bases, leaving 12 bases of the junction unmatched. CDR3 in DNA: TGTGCCAGCGGCCCATTGGGACAGGGTTTCAATTCACCCCTCCACTTT. Translation: CASGPLGQGFNSPLHF.

The rearrangement uses TRBV7-3 and TRBJ2-1; 11 bases fit TRBD2. The CDR3 covers 19 residues. The V and J ends lost 1 base and 1 base, in that order; junction bases with no gene match: 9. CDR1 and CDR2 from the germline V gene are SGHTA and FQGTGA. DNA of the CDR3: TGTGCCAGCAGCTTAATGGGACTAGCGGAGTTTGGGTCCTACAATGAGCAGTTCTTC. This codes for CASSLMGLAEFGSYNEQFF.

The J gene is TRBJ1-1, the V gene TRBV7-9, with D perhaps matching TRBD1 (6 bases). There are 15 residues in the CDR3. Germline lookup yields CDR1 SEHNR and CDR2 FQNEAQ (reference sequence). The V end was cut by 5 bases, the J end by 2 bases, with 15 bases between. The CDR3 sequence: CASSPGVWANTEAFF. CDR3 nucleotide sequence: TGTGCCAGCAGCCCAGGGGTATGGGCAAACACTGAAGCTTTCTTT.

This clone appeared a few times. The V call is TRBV28, the J call TRBJ1-5; D possibly corresponds to TRBD1 (6 bases). Germline V gene lookup returns CDR1 MDHEN and CDR2 SYDVKM. This CDR3 has 15 residues. The V gene lost 5 bases and the J gene lost 6 bases, with 17 bases spanning the gap. The CDR3 protein is CASSPPRGAGQPQHF. The CDR3 nucleotides read TGTGCCAGCAGTCCCCCTCGGGGGGCAGGTCAGCCCCAGCATTTT.

This chain connects TRBV10-3 to TRBJ2-2, with TRBD2 matching 10 bases. Germline values: CDR1 ENHRY, CDR2 SYGVKD. V shed 4 bases, J shed 1 base, and the junction held 3 bases outside the gene matches. The CDR3 contains 16 residues. The CDR3 loop is CAISVGLAVNTGELFF. The CDR3 nucleotides read TGTGCCATCAGTGTAGGACTAGCGGTGAACACCGGGGAGCTGTTTTTT.

This chain uses TRBV2 with TRBJ2-7, with D unresolved. Trimming took 6 bases from V and 3 from J, leaving 6 bases between them. Germline CDR1 and CDR2: SNHLY and FYNNEI. This CDR3 contains 11 residues. Here the CDR3 reads CASSRDYEQYF. The CDR3 DNA follows: TGTGCCAGCAGCCGAGACTACGAGCAGTACTTC.

CDR3 bases: TGTGCCAGCAGCTTAGTCTTCGGGAGTACCAATCAGCCCCAGCATTTT. Translated, it gives CASSLVFGSTNQPQHF. The J gene is TRBJ1-5, the V gene TRBV7-9; D call uncertain. The CDR3 contains 16 residues. The ends were cut back, 1 base at V and 3 bases at J, with 13 bases in the middle. Germline V gene sequence: CDR1 SEHNR, CDR2 FQNEAQ (reference sequence).